In this sample, the clone carrying this T cell receptor beta chain turned up many times. Its antigen remains unknown. The entry originates in a study of T-cell memory formation after mild COVID-19. Whole-study findings and limits: Day 15 to 85 contracting clones showed balanced CD4/CD8; later expanders leaned CD4+. Researchers could not confirm that second-wave clones peaking on day 37 targeted SARS-CoV-2.

Each CDR3 protein gets one entry after TCRdb re-called the 5' RACE reads with MiXCR. Of 310,000 or so distinct CDR3 sequences listed, roughly 15% were seen once; the top ten hold 20% to 25%. This clonotype originated in a man aged 18 to 35 who had mild COVID-19 (a few samples of this study predate the infection). Cell type and time point are not known. The sample consisted of PBMCs or a T cell subset sorted from them (not recorded which).

This CDR3 is CASRPLSGGNNEQFF. The CDR3 bases are TGTGCCAGCAGACCACTTAGCGGGGGGAACAATGAGCAGTTCTTC. This chain connects TRBV6-2 or TRBV6-3 to TRBJ2-1; TRBD2 matches 10 bases. Trimming removed 6 bases from V and 5 bases from J; junction bases left unmatched: 7. There are 15 residues in the CDR3. Germline lookup yields CDR1 MNHEY and CDR2 SVGEGT.